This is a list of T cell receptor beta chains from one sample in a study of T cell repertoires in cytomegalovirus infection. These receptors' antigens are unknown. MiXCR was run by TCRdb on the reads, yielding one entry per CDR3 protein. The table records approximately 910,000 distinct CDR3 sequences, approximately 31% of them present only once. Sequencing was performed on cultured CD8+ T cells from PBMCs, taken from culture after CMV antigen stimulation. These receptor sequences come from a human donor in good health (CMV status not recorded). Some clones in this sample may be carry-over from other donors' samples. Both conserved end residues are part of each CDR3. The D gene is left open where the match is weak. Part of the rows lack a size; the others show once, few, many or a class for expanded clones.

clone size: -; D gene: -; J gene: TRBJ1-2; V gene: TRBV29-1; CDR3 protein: CSVDKRGEGANYGYTF; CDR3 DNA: TGCAGCGTTGATAAGCGAGGGGAGGGGGCTAACTATGGCTACACCTTC
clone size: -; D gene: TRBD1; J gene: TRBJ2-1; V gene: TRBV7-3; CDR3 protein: CASSLDGTVAVNEQFF; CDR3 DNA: TGTGCCAGCAGCTTAGATGGGACAGTGGCGGTCAATGAGCAGTTCTTC
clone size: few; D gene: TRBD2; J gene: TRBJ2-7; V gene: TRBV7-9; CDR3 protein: CASSLQRGRLYEQYF; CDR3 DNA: TGTGCCAGCAGCTTACAGCGGGGCAGACTATACGAGCAGTACTTC
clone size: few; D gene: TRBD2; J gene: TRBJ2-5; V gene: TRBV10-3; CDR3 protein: CAISEPGRGFLETQYF; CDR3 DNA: TGTGCCATCAGTGAGCCGGGGCGGGGGTTCCTAGAGACCCAGTACTTC
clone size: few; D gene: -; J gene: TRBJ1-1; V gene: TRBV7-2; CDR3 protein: CASSLGARHTEAFF; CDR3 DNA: TGTGCCAGCAGCTTGGGGGCGAGACACACTGAAGCTTTCTTT
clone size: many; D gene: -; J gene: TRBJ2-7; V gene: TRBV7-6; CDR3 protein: CASSSTGLNEQYF; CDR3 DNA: TGTGCCAGCAGCTCCACAGGGTTGAACGAGCAGTACTTC
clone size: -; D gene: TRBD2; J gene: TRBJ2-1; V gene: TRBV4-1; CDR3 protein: CASSQTERGHNEQFF; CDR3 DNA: TGCGCCAGCAGCCAAACGGAGCGGGGCCACAATGAGCAGTTCTTC
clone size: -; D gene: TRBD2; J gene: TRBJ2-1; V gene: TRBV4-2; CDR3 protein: CASSVLLAGEYNEQFF; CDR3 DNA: TGTGCCAGCAGCGTTCTCCTAGCGGGGGAGTACAATGAGCAGTTCTTC
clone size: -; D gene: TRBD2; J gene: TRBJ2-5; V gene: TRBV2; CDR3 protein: CASSSGTSGKETQYF; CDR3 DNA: TGTGCCAGCAGCTCCGGGACTAGCGGAAAAGAGACCCAGTACTTC
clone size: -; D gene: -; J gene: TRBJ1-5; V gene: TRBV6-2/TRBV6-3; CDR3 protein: CASSHKIPGQWNQPQHF; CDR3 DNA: TGTGCCAGCAGTCACAAAATCCCAGGGCAATGGAATCAGCCCCAGCATTTT
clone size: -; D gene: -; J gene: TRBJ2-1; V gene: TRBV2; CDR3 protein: CAAGAQGYDEQFF; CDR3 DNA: TGTGCCGCAGGGGCCCAGGGGTACGATGAGCAGTTCTTC
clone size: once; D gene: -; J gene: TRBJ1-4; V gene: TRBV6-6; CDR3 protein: CASSWATGEKLFF; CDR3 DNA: TGTGCCAGCAGTTGGGCTACGGGAGAAAAACTGTTTTTT
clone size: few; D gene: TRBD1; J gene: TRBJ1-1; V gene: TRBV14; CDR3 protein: CASSSRRQGMMNTEAFF; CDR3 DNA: TGTGCCAGCAGCTCACGCAGACAGGGTATGATGAACACTGAAGCTTTCTTT
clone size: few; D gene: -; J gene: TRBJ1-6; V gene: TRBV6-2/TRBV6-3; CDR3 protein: CASFLLNSPLHF; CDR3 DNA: TGTGCCAGCTTCTTGTTGAATTCACCCCTCCACTTT
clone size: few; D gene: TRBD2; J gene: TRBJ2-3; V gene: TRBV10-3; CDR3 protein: CAIRGLTSGGATLADTQYF; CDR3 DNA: TGTGCCATCAGGGGGCTGACTAGCGGGGGGGCTACCTTGGCAGATACGCAGTATTTT
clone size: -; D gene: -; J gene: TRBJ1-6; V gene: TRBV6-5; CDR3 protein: CASSPGQPLNSPLHF; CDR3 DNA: TGTGCCAGCAGCCCAGGACAGCCACTTAATTCACCCCTCCACTTT
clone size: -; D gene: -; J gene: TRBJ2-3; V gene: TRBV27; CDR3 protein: CASRYGTSTDTQYF; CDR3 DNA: TGTGCCAGCAGATACGGGACATCTACAGATACGCAGTATTTT
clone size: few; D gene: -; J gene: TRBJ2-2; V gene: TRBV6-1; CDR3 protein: CASRWPNTGELFF; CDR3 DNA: TGTGCCAGCCGGTGGCCCAACACCGGGGAGCTGTTTTTT
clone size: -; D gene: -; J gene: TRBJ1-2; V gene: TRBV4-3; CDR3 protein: CASSQDQTGSLSYGYTF; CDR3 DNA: TGCGCCAGCAGCCAAGATCAAACAGGGAGCTTATCCTATGGCTACACCTTC
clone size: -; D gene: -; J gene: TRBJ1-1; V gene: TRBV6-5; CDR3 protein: CASRRQENTEAFF; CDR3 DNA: TGTGCCAGCAGAAGACAGGAGAACACTGAAGCTTTCTTT
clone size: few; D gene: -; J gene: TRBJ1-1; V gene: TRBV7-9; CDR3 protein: CASSNTADTEAFF; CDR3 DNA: TGTGCCAGCAGCAATACAGCAGACACTGAAGCTTTCTTT
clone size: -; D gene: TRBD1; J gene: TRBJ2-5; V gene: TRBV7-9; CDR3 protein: CASSARDREETQYF; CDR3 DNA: TGTGCCAGCAGCGCCCGGGACAGAGAAGAGACCCAGTACTTC
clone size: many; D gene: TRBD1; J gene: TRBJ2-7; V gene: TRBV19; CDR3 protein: CATEGATYEQYF; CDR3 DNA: TGTGCCACCGAGGGGGCGACCTACGAGCAGTACTTC
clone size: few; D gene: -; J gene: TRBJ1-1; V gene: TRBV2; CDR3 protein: CASGVPGATEAFF; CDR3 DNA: TGTGCCAGCGGGGTCCCTGGGGCAACTGAAGCTTTCTTT
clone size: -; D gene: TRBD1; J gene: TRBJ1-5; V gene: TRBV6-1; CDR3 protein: CASSYEGQGQPQHF; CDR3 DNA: TGTGCCAGCAGTTACGAGGGACAGGGTCAGCCCCAGCATTTT
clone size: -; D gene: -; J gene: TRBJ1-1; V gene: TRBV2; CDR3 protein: CANLLGRTEAFF; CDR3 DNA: TGTGCCAACCTACTTGGTAGGACTGAAGCTTTCTTT
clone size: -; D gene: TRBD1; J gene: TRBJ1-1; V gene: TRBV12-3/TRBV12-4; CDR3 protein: CASSFSSQGGVNTEAFF; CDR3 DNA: TGTGCCAGCAGTTTTAGTTCACAGGGGGGTGTGAACACTGAAGCTTTCTTT
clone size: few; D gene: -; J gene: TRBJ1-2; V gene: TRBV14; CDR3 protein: CASSQEAAANYGYTF; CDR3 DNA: TGTGCCAGCAGCCAAGAGGCAGCAGCTAACTATGGCTACACCTTC
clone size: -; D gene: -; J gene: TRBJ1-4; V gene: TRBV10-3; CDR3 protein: CAISEEQGLRIF; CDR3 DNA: TGTGCCATCAGTGAGGAACAGGGCCTCAGGATTTTT
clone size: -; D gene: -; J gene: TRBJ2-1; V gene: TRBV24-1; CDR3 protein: CATSDFPRGNEQFF; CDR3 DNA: TGTGCCACCAGTGATTTTCCCCGGGGCAATGAGCAGTTCTTC
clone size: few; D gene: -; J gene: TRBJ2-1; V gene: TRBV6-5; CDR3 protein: CASSFTPGSYNEQFF; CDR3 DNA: TGTGCCAGCAGCTTTACCCCAGGCTCCTACAATGAGCAGTTCTTC